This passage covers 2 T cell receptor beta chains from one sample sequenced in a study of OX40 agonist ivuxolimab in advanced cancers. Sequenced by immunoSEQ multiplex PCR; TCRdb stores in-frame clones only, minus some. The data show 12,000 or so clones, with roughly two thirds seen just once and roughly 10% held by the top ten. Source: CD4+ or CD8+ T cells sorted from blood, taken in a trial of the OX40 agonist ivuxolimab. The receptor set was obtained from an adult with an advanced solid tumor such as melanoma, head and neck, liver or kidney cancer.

This chain's CDR3 is CASSKDSLVNNEQFF. The CDR3 DNA is TGTGCCAGCAGCAAAGACAGTTTAGTTAACAATGAGCAGTTCTTC. This chain joins TRBV6-6 and TRBJ2-1; D perhaps matches TRBD1 (5 bases). Trimming removed 6 bases at V and 5 bases at J, with 17 bases between. CDR3 length: 15 amino acids. Looked up from germline, CDR1 is MNHNY and CDR2 is SVGAGI (reference sequence).

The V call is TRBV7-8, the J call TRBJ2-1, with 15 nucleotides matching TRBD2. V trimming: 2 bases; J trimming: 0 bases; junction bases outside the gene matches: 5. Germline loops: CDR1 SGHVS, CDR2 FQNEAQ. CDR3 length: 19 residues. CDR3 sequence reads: CASSLRGTSGRTSYNEQFF. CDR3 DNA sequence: TGTGCCAGCAGCTTAAGAGGGACTAGCGGGAGGACCTCCTACAATGAGCAGTTCTTC.